A single sample is the source of the 6 T cell receptor beta chains below, sequenced in a study of T cell changes during pregnancy in multiple sclerosis. Assay used: immunoSEQ multiplex PCR; TCRdb lists only in-frame clones, some missing. The sample lists some 59,000 clones, 90% occurring once. Here the sequenced sample was peripheral blood, taken in the third trimester of pregnancy. The receptor source for this set is a female donor in good health, enrolled as a control in a pregnancy study.

A single count supports this clone. The chain couples TRBV7-2 to TRBJ2-3, with D tentatively TRBD2 (5 bases). The CDR3 totals 16 residues. Deletions cut 1 base from V and 0 bases from J, with 11 bases between. The germline V gene has CDR1 SGHTA and CDR2 FQGNSA. CDR3 sequence reads: CASSLVATTSTDTQYF. The CDR3 DNA sequence: TGTGCCAGCAGCTTAGTAGCGACTACTAGCACAGATACGCAGTATTTT.

V is TRBV4-3 and J is TRBJ1-2, with D possibly matching TRBD1 (6 bases). V was cut by 0 bases and J by 7 bases, with 15 bases left in between. This CDR3 has 15 residues. Germline V gene lookup returns CDR1 LGHNA and CDR2 YSLEER. The CDR3 nucleotides read TGCGCCAGCAGCCAAGATTGGGTCAGGGGAAGTGGCTACACCTTC. Its protein is CASSQDWVRGSGYTF.

This chain joins TRBV9 and TRBJ1-2; D not certain. CDR3 size: 13 residues. CDR1 is SGDLS, CDR2 YYNGEE, per germline. Trimming left V 6 bases short and J 6 bases short, with 15 bases between. The CDR3 nucleotides read TGTGCCAGCACCTCGGGTGGCGGTAATGGCTACACCTTC. This codes for CASTSGGGNGYTF. Combining the CDR3 with reference TRBV9 and TRBJ1-2 gives the whole variable domain DSGVTQTPKHLITATGQRVTLRCSPRSGDLSVYWYQQSLDQGLQFLIQYYNGEERAKGNILERFSAQQFPDLHSELNLSSLELGDSALYFCASTSGGGNGYTFGSGTRLTVV.

V is TRBV19 and J is TRBJ2-3; 9 nucleotides match TRBD2. After removal of 3 bases from V and 0 bases from J, the junction contained 4 bases not matched to a gene. Germline lookup yields CDR1 LNHDA and CDR2 SQIVND (reference sequence). This CDR3 comprises 16 residues. CDR3 region: CASSIGGLASTDTQYF. CDR3 coding DNA: TGTGCCAGTAGTATTGGAGGACTAGCGAGCACAGATACGCAGTATTTT.

The chain recombines TRBV30 with TRBJ1-4; TRBD1 aligns across 8 bases. The CDR3 has 14 residues. V was pared by 3 bases and J by 5 bases, with 5 bases of the junction left unmatched. Germline V gene lookup returns CDR1 GTSNPN and CDR2 SVGIG (reference sequence). This CDR3 is CAWSAGQVNEKLFF. The DNA for the CDR3 is TGTGCCTGGAGCGCGGGACAGGTCAATGAAAAACTGTTTTTT.

The chain employs TRBV7-2 and TRBJ2-2; D is possibly TRBD1 (6 bases). Germline V gene lookup returns CDR1 SGHTA and CDR2 FQGNSA. Trimming pared 4 bases from V and 2 bases from J, leaving 11 bases between. The CDR3 extends over 15 amino acids. The CDR3 here is CASSWGHTNTGELFF. CDR3 coding DNA: TGTGCCAGCAGCTGGGGACACACTAACACCGGGGAGCTGTTTTTT. The full variable domain, rest sourced from reference TRBV7-2 and TRBJ2-2, is GAGVSQSPSNKVTEKGKDVELRCDPISGHTALYWYRQSLGQGLEFLIYFQGNSAPDKSGLPSDRFSAERTGGSVSTLTIQRTQQEDSAVYLCASSWGHTNTGELFFGEGSRLTVL.